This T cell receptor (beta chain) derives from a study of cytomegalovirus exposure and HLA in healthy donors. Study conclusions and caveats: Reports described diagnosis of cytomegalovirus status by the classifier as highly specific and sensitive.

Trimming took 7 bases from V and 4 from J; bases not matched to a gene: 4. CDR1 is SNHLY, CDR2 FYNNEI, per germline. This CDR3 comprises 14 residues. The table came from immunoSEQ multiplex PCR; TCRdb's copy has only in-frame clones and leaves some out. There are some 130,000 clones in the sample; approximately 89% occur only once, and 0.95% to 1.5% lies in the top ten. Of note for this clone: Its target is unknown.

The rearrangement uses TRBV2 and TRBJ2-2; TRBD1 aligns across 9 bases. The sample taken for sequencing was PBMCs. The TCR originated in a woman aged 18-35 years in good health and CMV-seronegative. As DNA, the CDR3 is TGTGCCAGCAAGGGACAGGGTGGCACCGGGGAGCTGTTTTTT. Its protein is CASKGQGGTGELFF.